Listed here is a single TCR beta chain. The antigen is undetermined. For CDR3 and TCR beta VDJ profiling, genomic DNA was the template used. A single record per CDR3 protein comes from TCRdb applying MiXCR to the reads. The sample carries around 200,000 distinct CDR3 sequences, approximately 65% recorded once. Germline V gene data show CDR1 as SGHVS and CDR2 as FNYEAQ. The CDR3 runs to 17 residues. With 6 bases removed from V and 2 bases from J, the gap between germline ends came to 19 bases. Patients selected for sequencing had displayed CD8+CD57+ cell expansion by flow cytometry. This entry comes from a study of CD8+CD57+ T cells in acquired aplastic anemia. Study-level background: Sorted CD4+ and CD8+ cells gave an average of roughly 3.5 ug of DNA.

Study-wide results and caveats: No significant patient-versus-control difference appeared in CD8+ Simpson's diversity.

Material for sequencing was sorted CD4+, CD8+, or CD8+CD57+ T cells (not recorded which) from PBMCs. The V gene is TRBV7-6, the J gene TRBJ1-4, with a weak D call TRBD1 (6 bases). The receptor comes from a human donor with aplastic anemia. The CDR3 protein is CASRARGGLGTNEKLFF. CDR3 bases: TGTGCCAGCAGAGCGCGTGGGGGGCTTGGCACTAATGAAAAACTGTTTTTT.